Listed here are 18 T cell receptor beta chains from one sample, sequenced in a study of technical replicates of blood from several donors. Some clones are missing from TCRdb's copy, which holds only in-frame ones; the method was immunoSEQ multiplex PCR. Seen here are roughly 15,000 clones, approximately 80% observed once, and the top ten hold roughly 13%. Specimen: PBMCs. Receptor source: a human donor in good health.

The rearrangement links TRBV11-2 to TRBJ2-7, with a tentative D call TRBD2 (6 bases). The CDR3 runs 14 residues. CDR1 is SGHAT, CDR2 FQNNGV, per germline. V lost 5 bases, J lost 6 bases, and 17 bases lay in between. Here the CDR3 DNA reads TGTGCCAGCAGCCCCCAGCGGGCTCGGGGCGAGCAGTACTTC. Translated, it gives CASSPQRARGEQYF.

This chain joins TRBV18 and TRBJ1-2; D is perhaps TRBD1 (5 bases). From germline, CDR1 is KGHSH and CDR2 LQKENI. The CDR3 is made up of 17 amino acids. The germline V and J ends were trimmed by 4 bases and 0 bases, with 18 bases remaining between them. Here the CDR3 reads CASSQSSRENSNYGYTF. The CDR3 bases are TGTGCCAGCTCACAATCCTCCAGGGAAAACTCTAACTATGGCTACACCTTC.

This chain links TRBV29-1 with TRBJ2-7; TRBD1 matches at 12 bases. This CDR3 comprises 13 residues. Germline V lookup: CDR1 SQVTM, CDR2 ANQGSEA. V was clipped by 6 bases and J by 5 bases; unmatched bases: 5. The chain's CDR3 is CSVAGTGGHEQYF. The CDR3 nucleotides are TGCAGCGTAGCCGGGACAGGGGGCCACGAGCAGTACTTC.

The rearrangement links TRBV10-2 to TRBJ2-7, with 7 bases aligning to TRBD2. The germline gives CDR1 WSHSY, CDR2 SAAADI. The V segment lost 8 bases and the J segment 2 bases; nucleotides outside the gene matches: 6. The CDR3 length is 13 residues. The CDR3 region is CASGGLVAYEQYF. The CDR3, as DNA: TGCGCCAGCGGCGGACTAGTTGCCTACGAGCAGTACTTC.

The CDR3 coding sequence is TGTGCCAGCAGCCAGTCGGGGTTTGAGAACACCGGGGAGCTGTTTTTT. Protein product: CASSQSGFENTGELFF. The J gene is TRBJ2-2, the V gene TRBV7-3; TRBD2 is a possible D gene (5 bases). Germline CDR1 is SGHTA and CDR2 is FQGTGA. V was cut by 5 bases and J by 1 base, with 14 bases left in between. This CDR3 has 16 amino acids. The whole variable domain, filled in from reference TRBV7-3 and TRBJ2-2, reads GAGVSQTPSNKVTEKGKYVELRCDPISGHTALYWYRQSLGQGPEFLIYFQGTGAADDSGLPNDRFFAVRPEGSVSTLKIQRTERGDSAVYLCASSQSGFENTGELFFGEGSRLTVL.

The chain combines TRBV5-8 with TRBJ1-4, with no clear D. CDR1 is SGHTS and CDR2 is YDEGEE in the germline V gene. The CDR3 extends over 15 amino acids. V shed 3 bases and J shed 8 bases, with 17 bases lying between them. The chain's CDR3 is CASSSQTGLREKLFF. In nucleotides, the CDR3 is TGTGCCAGCAGCTCCCAGACTGGACTTCGGGAAAAACTGTTTTTT.

This clone appeared a few times. This chain uses TRBV5-4 with TRBJ2-2, with TRBD2 matching over 10 bases. J lost 6 bases, V lost 4 bases, and 12 bases had no gene match. Germline V gives CDR1 SGHNT, CDR2 YYREEE (reference sequence). CDR3 size: 17 residues. CDR3 nucleotide sequence: TGTGCCAGCAGCAAAACCGGGACTAGCGACGGGGCCGGGGAGCTGTTTTTT. Translation gives CASSKTGTSDGAGELFF. The full variable domain, rest sourced from reference TRBV5-4 and TRBJ2-2, is ETGVTQSPTHLIKTRGQQVTLRCSSQSGHNTVSWYQQALGQGPQFIFQYYREEENGRGNFPPRFSGLQFPNYSSELNVNALELDDSALYLCASSKTGTSDGAGELFFGEGSRLTVL.

The chain recombines TRBV28 with TRBJ1-3; TRBD1 agrees at 9 bases. The CDR3 has 14 amino acids. The germline gives CDR1 MDHEN, CDR2 SYDVKM. Losses at the gene ends were 8 bases for V and 3 bases for J; bases not matched to a gene: 5. CDR3 amino acids: CASGGTGNGNTIYF. DNA of the CDR3: TGTGCCAGCGGGGGGACAGGGAATGGAAACACCATATATTTT.

V is TRBV6-1 and J is TRBJ2-7; TRBD1 matches 10 bases. This CDR3 is 14 amino acids long. The germline V gene encodes CDR1 MNHNS and CDR2 SASEGT. After removal of 8 bases from V and 5 bases from J, the junction contained 9 bases not matched to a gene. CDR3 residues: CASRGQGGFNEQYF. Written as DNA, the CDR3 is TGTGCCAGCCGCGGACAGGGGGGGTTCAACGAGCAGTACTTC.

The chain recombines TRBV7-3 with TRBJ2-1, with 8 positions matching TRBD1. CDR3 length equals 14 residues. Germline V gene sequence: CDR1 SGHTA, CDR2 FQGTGA. Trimming removed 5 bases from V and 5 bases from J; junction bases left unmatched: 5. This CDR3 reads CASSLGQGNNEQFF. DNA of the CDR3: TGTGCCAGCAGCCTAGGACAGGGCAACAATGAGCAGTTCTTC.

The CDR3 sequence: CASSYSWGTSKNIQYF. DNA of the CDR3: TGTGCCAGCAGTTACTCCTGGGGCACCTCCAAAAACATTCAGTACTTC. The rearrangement uses TRBV6-5 and TRBJ2-4; a weak D match, TRBD1 (5 bases). V was clipped by 0 bases and J by 2 bases, with 11 bases between them. CDR1 is MNHEY, CDR2 SVGAGI, per germline. The CDR3 consists of 16 residues.

This clone showed up just once. J is TRBJ2-7 and V is TRBV2; TRBD1 might be the D (6 bases). Germline CDR1 reads SNHLY; CDR2 reads FYNNEI. CDR3 length: 13 residues. V was cut by 3 bases and J by 2 bases, with 8 bases left in between. The DNA of the CDR3 is TGTGCCAGCAGTGAGCAGGGGCCCTACGAGCAGTACTTC. Translated, it gives CASSEQGPYEQYF.

The J gene is TRBJ2-7, the V gene TRBV11-3; TRBD1 agrees at 10 bases. Trimming removed 2 bases from V and 3 bases from J; junction bases left unmatched: 4. This CDR3 contains 15 residues. Germline-derived CDR1 and CDR2 are SGHNT and YENEEA. The CDR3 DNA follows: TGTGCCAGCAGCTTAAGGGGGGACAGGGGCTACGAGCAGTACTTC. Translating it yields CASSLRGDRGYEQYF.

The chain employs TRBV10-3 and TRBJ2-3; possibly TRBD2 for D (6 bases). The CDR3 runs 11 residues. Germline values: CDR1 ENHRY, CDR2 SYGVKD. The V end lost 3 bases, the J end lost 9 bases, and 7 bases lay between the germline ends. CDR3 amino acids: CAISDGGTQYF. The DNA of the CDR3 is TGTGCCATCAGTGATGGAGGGACGCAGTATTTT.

The chain links TRBV28 to TRBJ2-1; a possible D gene is TRBD1 (6 bases). The CDR3 totals 14 residues. V lost 8 bases to trimming and J lost 1 base, with 12 bases between them. The germline CDR1 and CDR2 sequences are MDHEN and SYDVKM. The CDR3 loop reads CASRWDNSYNEQFF. The CDR3 DNA is TGTGCCAGCCGCTGGGACAATTCCTACAATGAGCAGTTCTTC.

V is TRBV14 and J is TRBJ2-1, with TRBD2 identical over 11 bases. This CDR3 contains 15 residues. Germline CDR1 SGHDN, CDR2 FVKESK. The trim removed 4 bases at V and 4 bases at J, leaving 3 bases unmatched. The CDR3 DNA reads as TGTGCCAGCAGCCTCGGGACTAGCGGTTACAATGAGCAGTTCTTC. Translating it yields CASSLGTSGYNEQFF.

The rearrangement links TRBV19 to TRBJ1-2, with D possibly TRBD1 on 6 matching bases. The CDR3 is made up of 14 amino acids. The V and J ends lost 5 bases and 4 bases respectively, with 14 bases between them. CDR1 and CDR2 (germline): LNHDA, SQIVND (reference sequence). The CDR3 region is CASSLAQGTYGYTF. The CDR3, as DNA: TGTGCCAGTAGTCTTGCACAGGGTACCTATGGCTACACCTTC. Looking up the rest from reference TRBV19 and TRBJ1-2 gives the full variable domain: DGGITQSPKYLFRKEGQNVTLSCEQNLNHDAMYWYRQDPGQGLRLIYYSQIVNDFQKGDIAEGYSVSREKKESFPLTVTSAQKNPTAFYLCASSLAQGTYGYTFGSGTRLTVV.

This clone was seen only a few times. The CDR3 reads CASSTSTAMNTEAFF. CDR3 DNA sequence: TGTGCCAGCTCAACATCGACAGCTATGAACACTGAAGCTTTCTTT. V gene TRBV18 combines with J gene TRBJ1-1, with D possibly TRBD1 on 5 matching bases. The CDR3 spans 15 residues. Germline CDR1 reads KGHSH; CDR2 reads LQKENI. The V gene lost 5 bases and the J gene lost 0 bases, with 13 bases spanning the gap.